Here is one T cell receptor (beta chain) with its context. CDR1 LNHDA and CDR2 SQIVND come from the germline V gene (reference sequence). The CDR3 is 17 residues long. V gave up 0 bases and J gave up 2 bases, with 14 bases separating them. Produced via immunoSEQ multiplex PCR; TCRdb's table is partial and in-frame only. The sample has about 410,000 clones; over 75% are singletons. The data were obtained in a study of blood T cell repertoires in COVID-19. The sequence was obtained from a middle-aged woman with COVID-19, enrolled during active disease. V usage is TRBV19 and J usage is TRBJ1-5; D may be TRBD1 (5 bases). The sample taken for sequencing was peripheral blood. CDR3 in DNA: TGTGCCAGTAGTATAGATCCCGGGGGGGGAGGCAATCAGCCCCAGCATTTT. Residues: CASSIDPGGGGNQPQHF.